A selection of T cell receptor beta chains follows, all from one sample in a study of cytomegalovirus exposure and HLA in healthy donors. The repertoire was sequenced with immunoSEQ multiplex PCR; TCRdb's copy has only in-frame clones and lacks some. Of 100,000 to 150,000 clones listed, 89% are singletons. The sequenced material came from PBMCs. These receptors were collected from a woman between 18 and 29 years old in good health and CMV-seronegative. The CDR3 runs from the conserved cysteine through the conserved F or W. D genes are given only for firm matches. Where a row states a size, it is once, few, many or the class of an expanded clone; other rows omit it.

v_call,j_call,d_call,clone_size,cdr3_aa,cdr3_nt
TRBV13,TRBJ2-3,TRBD2,.,CASSLVGGRGTDTQYF,TGTGCCAGCAGCTTAGTTGGCGGGAGAGGCACAGATACGCAGTATTTT
TRBV19,TRBJ2-7,TRBD2,once,CASSKSGRASYEQYF,TGTGCCAGTAGTAAAAGCGGGAGGGCCTCCTACGAGCAGTACTTC
TRBV28,TRBJ2-7,TRBD2,few,CASSLYPLAGGPYEQYF,TGTGCCAGCAGTTTATATCCACTAGCGGGAGGGCCCTACGAGCAGTACTTC
TRBV5-8,TRBJ1-5,.,.,CASSSSVIYNQPQHF,TGTGCCAGCAGCTCGTCAGTCATATACAATCAGCCCCAGCATTTT
TRBV5-4,TRBJ2-5,TRBD2,.,CASSRQLAGDGDQYF,TGTGCCAGCAGCCGGCAACTAGCGGGAGATGGTGACCAGTACTTC
TRBV27,TRBJ1-5,.,once,CASSWEGGQPQHF,TGTGCCAGCAGTTGGGAGGGAGGGCAGCCCCAGCATTTT
TRBV28,TRBJ2-7,TRBD2,.,CASSLSLLAGESSYEQYF,TGTGCCAGCAGTTTATCCTTACTAGCGGGGGAGAGCTCCTACGAGCAGTACTTC
TRBV1,TRBJ2-1,.,.,CTREASPSGVGNEQFF,TGCACCAGAGAAGCCTCTCCTAGCGGGGTGGGGAATGAGCAGTTCTTC
TRBV6-1,TRBJ1-4,TRBD1,.,CASSGTGLGEKLFF,TGTGCCAGCAGCGGGACAGGGTTAGGAGAAAAACTGTTTTTT
TRBV5-1,TRBJ2-1,TRBD1,.,CASSPDRGSYNEQFF,TGCGCCAGCAGCCCGGACAGGGGTTCCTACAATGAGCAGTTCTTC
TRBV5-1,TRBJ2-1,.,.,CASSLIGLSYNEQFF,TGCGCCAGCAGCTTGATCGGTTTGTCCTACAATGAGCAGTTCTTC
TRBV10-3,TRBJ2-7,.,.,CAISPLVSYEQYF,TGTGCCATCAGCCCACTAGTCTCCTACGAGCAGTACTTC
TRBV6-5,TRBJ1-3,.,.,CASTQGPLGVGIYF,TGTGCCAGCACCCAAGGGCCTCTGGGAGTCGGCATATATTTT
TRBV19,TRBJ2-5,TRBD2,.,CASSAPTWLAANQETQYF,TGTGCCAGTAGTGCACCTACGTGGCTAGCGGCCAATCAAGAGACCCAGTACTTC
TRBV13,TRBJ2-7,.,.,CASSLGGLKYEQYF,TGTGCCAGCAGCTTGGGGGGATTAAAGTACGAGCAGTACTTC
TRBV6-1,TRBJ2-2,TRBD2,.,CASSESGARLDANTGELFF,TGTGCCAGCAGTGAAAGCGGGGCCCGACTTGACGCGAACACCGGGGAGCTGTTTTTT
TRBV6-4,TRBJ2-1,TRBD1,.,CASSSGTGGDEQFF,TGTGCCAGCAGCTCCGGGACAGGGGGCGATGAGCAGTTCTTC
TRBV19,TRBJ1-1,TRBD1,.,CASSSDRDNTEAFF,TGTGCCAGTAGCTCCGACAGGGATAACACTGAAGCTTTCTTT
TRBV6-6,TRBJ2-7,.,few,CASRAEVPPPLEQYF,TGTGCCAGCAGGGCAGAGGTTCCTCCCCCTCTCGAGCAGTACTTC
TRBV7-8,TRBJ1-5,.,.,CASSSWRDNNQPQHF,TGTGCCAGCAGCTCCTGGCGGGATAACAATCAGCCCCAGCATTTT
TRBV9,TRBJ1-2,.,few,CASSVGSGAGYTF,TGTGCCAGCAGCGTAGGTTCAGGGGCTGGCTACACCTTC
TRBV4-1,TRBJ2-2,TRBD2,few,CASSQDPMISGTVGELFF,TGCGCCAGCAGCCAAGATCCGATGATTAGCGGGACGGTCGGGGAGCTGTTTTTT
TRBV7-8,TRBJ2-1,TRBD2,.,CASSTRLAGAYEQFF,TGTGCCAGCAGCACCCGACTAGCGGGAGCTTATGAGCAGTTCTTC
TRBV5-1,TRBJ2-6,.,.,CASSWTPSGVAGANVLTF,TGCGCCAGCAGCTGGACTCCTTCGGGGGTGGCTGGGGCCAACGTCCTGACTTTC
TRBV5-6,TRBJ1-1,.,few,CASSLGEPEAFF,TGTGCCAGCAGCTTAGGAGAACCCGAAGCTTTCTTT
TRBV5-1,TRBJ1-1,.,.,CASRSRGMNTEAFF,TGCGCCAGCAGATCCAGGGGAATGAACACTGAAGCTTTCTTT
TRBV4-1,TRBJ1-1,.,.,CASSQDSGSTEAFF,TGCGCCAGCAGCCAAGATTCGGGTTCTACTGAAGCTTTCTTT
TRBV5-4,TRBJ2-5,TRBD2,once,CASSFVAGGQETQYF,TGTGCCAGCAGCTTCGTAGCGGGAGGTCAAGAGACCCAGTACTTC
TRBV6-6,TRBJ2-4,.,.,CASSYSARQGTQYF,TGTGCCAGCAGTTACAGCGCGCGGCAGGGGACTCAGTACTTC
TRBV18,TRBJ1-4,TRBD1,.,CASSPLYTPDRGEEKLFF,TGTGCCAGCTCACCACTCTACACCCCGGACAGGGGAGAAGAAAAACTGTTTTTT
TRBV11-3,TRBJ2-7,.,.,CASSFPPGLRNEQYF,TGTGCCAGCAGCTTCCCCCCAGGGTTGAGGAACGAGCAGTACTTC
TRBV5-8,TRBJ2-7,.,.,CASSSQTDPMDEQYF,TGTGCCAGCAGCTCTCAGACAGATCCGATGGACGAGCAGTACTTC
TRBV7-9,TRBJ2-3,.,.,CASSFILRGTDTQYF,TGTGCCAGCAGCTTTATCTTGCGCGGCACAGATACGCAGTATTTT
TRBV2,TRBJ2-7,.,.,CASSETQGVFYEQYF,TGTGCCAGCAGTGAGACGCAGGGCGTATTTTACGAGCAGTACTTC
TRBV30,TRBJ2-1,TRBD2,.,CAWTSGSRLYNEQFF,TGTGCCTGGACTAGCGGGAGTAGGCTCTACAATGAGCAGTTCTTC
TRBV6-6,TRBJ1-1,.,.,CASSYGRGNTEAFF,TGTGCCAGCAGTTACGGCAGGGGGAACACTGAAGCTTTCTTT
TRBV7-9,TRBJ2-1,TRBD2,.,CASSLEFTAGSREKAQFF,TGTGCCAGCAGCTTAGAGTTCACAGCGGGGTCGCGGGAGAAAGCGCAGTTCTTC